This T cell receptor beta chain originates from a study of T cell responses to AZD1222 COVID-19 vaccine. Across the whole study: Investigators merged groups given second doses at roughly 4 or roughly 12 weeks.

Whole-study results and caveats: After the peak T cell response, and only then, were repertoires sampled. White British ancestry dominated among donors, who included more females, and clonal diversity was possibly underestimated.

Note on this clone: Its antigen is unknown.

The data were produced by immunoSEQ multiplex PCR, yet TCRdb's version contains in-frame clones alone and is incomplete. The sample consists of 150,000 to 200,000 clones, around 94% of them appearing once. The sample here was peripheral blood, taken on day 0 of AZD1222 vaccination. This sequence originates from an adult in good health.

The CDR3, as DNA: TGTGCCAGCAGTTGGGCTGGGGGCGGCTACACCTTC. Amino acid sequence: CASSWAGGGYTF. J is TRBJ1-2 and V is TRBV6-6; tentatively, D is TRBD1 (6 bases). Trimming removed 4 bases from V and 8 bases from J, with 11 bases in between. The CDR3 contains 12 residues. The V gene's germline CDR1 is MNHNY and CDR2 SVGAGI (reference sequence).